The present T cell receptor beta chain was sequenced within a study of neoadjuvant nivolumab and ipilimumab in lung cancer. Findings and limits, study-wide: Only two of four nivolumab-treated tumors gained richness and clonality by surgery. TCR clonality did not significantly correlate with pathologic tumor regression. TCR richness and clonality were higher in tumors than adjacent uninvolved lung.

A remark on this clone: Antigen specificity is unknown.

Method: immunoSEQ multiplex PCR; TCRdb's copy keeps in-frame clones and lacks some. The data contain around 4,000 clones, roughly 76% of them seen just once; the ten biggest clones take up less than 5.5%. The CDR3 loop spans 13 amino acids. V was cut by 4 bases and J by 7 bases, with 11 bases left in between. From germline, CDR1 is LNHDA and CDR2 SQIVND (reference sequence). The starting material was normal lung tissue adjacent to the tumor, obtained after neoadjuvant nivolumab, alone or with ipilimumab, at or shortly before surgery. The chain employs TRBV19 and TRBJ1-5; no clear D gene. The sequence came from an adult with non-small cell lung cancer. Some clones in this sample may be carry-over from other donors' samples. The CDR3 sequence: CASSTALKQPQHF. CDR3 DNA: TGTGCCAGTAGTACAGCCCTTAAGCAGCCCCAGCATTTT.